This TCR beta chain stems from a study of shared clonotypes between healthy human individuals. The method was immunoSEQ multiplex PCR; TCRdb's version includes in-frame clones alone and lacks a portion of them. Among about 500,000 clones listed, more than 70% were seen once. Free of recent acute infections or vaccinations, the donors were healthy HIV-negative adults. Adult Caucasians living in Nashville, Tennessee made up all of the donors. Study observations and caveats: Sampling used blood alone; tissue repertoires probably differ. Represented diversity, genetic and exposure-history alike, was limited by few donors.

The germline CDR1 and CDR2 sequences are SNHLY and FYNNEI. The germline V and J ends were trimmed by 7 bases and 5 bases, with 11 bases remaining between them. The CDR3 length is 12 residues. This clone turned up a few times. The antigen is not known. The V gene is TRBV2, the J gene TRBJ2-5; possibly TRBD1 or TRBD2 for D (5 bases each). This receptor was identified in a woman aged 40 to 50 in good health. Some clones in this sample may be carry-over from other donors' samples. Material: PBMCs. CDR3 coding DNA: TGTGCCAGCAACCGGGACGAGGAGACCCAGTACTTC. This translates into CASNRDEETQYF.